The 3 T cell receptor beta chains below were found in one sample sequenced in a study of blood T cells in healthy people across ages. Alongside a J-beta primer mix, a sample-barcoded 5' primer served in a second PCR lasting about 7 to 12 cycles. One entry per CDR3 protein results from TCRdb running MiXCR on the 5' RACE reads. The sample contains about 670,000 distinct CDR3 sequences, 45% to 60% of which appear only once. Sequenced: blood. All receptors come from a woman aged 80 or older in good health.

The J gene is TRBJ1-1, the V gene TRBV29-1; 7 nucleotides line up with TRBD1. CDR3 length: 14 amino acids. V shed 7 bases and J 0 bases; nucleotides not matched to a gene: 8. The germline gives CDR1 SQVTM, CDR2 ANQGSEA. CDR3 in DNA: TGCAGCGCCAGCGAGGGACAGATGAACACTGAAGCTTTCTTT. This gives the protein CSASEGQMNTEAFF.

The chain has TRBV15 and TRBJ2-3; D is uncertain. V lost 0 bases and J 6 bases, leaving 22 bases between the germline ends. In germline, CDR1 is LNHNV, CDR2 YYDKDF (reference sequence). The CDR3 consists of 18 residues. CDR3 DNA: TGTGCCACCAGCAGAGATTGGGCATCGAGCACGAAAGAGGATACGCAGTATTTT. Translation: CATSRDWASSTKEDTQYF. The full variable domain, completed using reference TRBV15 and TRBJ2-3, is DAMVIQNPRYQVTQFGKPVTLSCSQTLNHNVMYWYQQKSSQAPKLLFHYYDKDFNNEADTPDNFQSRRPNTSFCFLDIRSPGLGDTAMYLCATSRDWASSTKEDTQYFGPGTRLTVL.

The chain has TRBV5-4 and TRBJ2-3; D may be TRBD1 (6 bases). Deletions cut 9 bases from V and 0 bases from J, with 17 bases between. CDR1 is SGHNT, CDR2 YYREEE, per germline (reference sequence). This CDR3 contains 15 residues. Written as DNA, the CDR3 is TGTGCCATGGAAGTTAACAGGGCAAGCACAGATACGCAGTATTTT. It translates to CAMEVNRASTDTQYF.